This T cell receptor (beta chain) stems from a study of OX40 agonist ivuxolimab in advanced cancers. On the study more broadly: At approximately 83% male, the cohort had a mean age of 60 years, ranging from about 23 to 79. Partial responses occurred in Three dose-escalation patients, one with hepatocellular carcinoma and two with cutaneous melanoma.

Sequenced by immunoSEQ multiplex PCR; TCRdb stores in-frame clones only, minus some. The sample has 75,000 to 95,000 clones; 70% to 90% are singletons. This CDR3 region has 14 residues. Germline loops: CDR1 SGHRS, CDR2 YFSETQ. The V gene lost 0 bases and the J gene lost 2 bases, with 8 bases spanning the gap. This TCR was recovered from an adult with an advanced solid tumor such as melanoma, head and neck, liver or kidney cancer. J is TRBJ1-1 and V is TRBV5-1; D is undetermined. Sample: CD4+ or CD8+ T cells sorted from blood, taken in a trial of the OX40 agonist ivuxolimab. CDR3 sequence: CASSLAGRNTEAFF. The DNA of the CDR3 is TGCGCCAGCAGCTTGGCCGGACGTAACACTGAAGCTTTCTTT.